This T cell receptor beta chain is from a study of OX40 agonist ivuxolimab in advanced cancers. Study-wide background: Hepatocellular carcinoma, melanoma, renal cell or head and neck cancer affected the dose-escalation patients.

Sequencing used immunoSEQ multiplex PCR; TCRdb keeps in-frame clones, though not all of them. The sample contains fewer than 70,000 clones, about 90% of which appear only once. CDR1 is SGHAT and CDR2 is FQNNGV in the germline V gene. The CDR3 runs to 14 residues. V lost 3 bases and J 3 bases, leaving 12 bases between the germline ends. V and J are TRBV11-2 and TRBJ2-7; possibly TRBD1 for D (6 bases). The sequences come from CD4+ or CD8+ T cells sorted from blood, collected in a trial of the OX40 agonist ivuxolimab. The sequence derives from an adult with an advanced solid tumor such as melanoma, head and neck, liver or kidney cancer. CDR3 sequence: CASSFGRGSYEQYV. DNA of the CDR3: TGTGCCAGCAGCTTCGGCAGGGGAAGCTACGAGCAGTACGTC.